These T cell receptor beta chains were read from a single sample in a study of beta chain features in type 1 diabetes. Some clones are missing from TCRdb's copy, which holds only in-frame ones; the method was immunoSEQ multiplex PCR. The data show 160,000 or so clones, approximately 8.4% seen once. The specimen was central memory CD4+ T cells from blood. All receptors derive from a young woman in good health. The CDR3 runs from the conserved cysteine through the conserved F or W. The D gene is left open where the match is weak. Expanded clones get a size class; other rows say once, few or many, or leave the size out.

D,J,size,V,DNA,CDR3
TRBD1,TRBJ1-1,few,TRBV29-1,TGCAGCGTTCTGGGACAGGGCGACACTGAAGCTTTCTTT,CSVLGQGDTEAFF
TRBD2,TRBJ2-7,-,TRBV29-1,TGCAGCGCCGGGCAGCGGGGGGGAGGGAACGAGCAGTACTTC,CSAGQRGGGNEQYF
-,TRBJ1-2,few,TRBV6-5,TGTGCCAGCAGTTACTCTGGGACACCCTCCTCCGGCTACACCTTC,CASSYSGTPSSGYTF
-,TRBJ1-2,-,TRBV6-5,TGTGCCAGCAGTGAGGGAAACTATGGCTACACCTTC,CASSEGNYGYTF
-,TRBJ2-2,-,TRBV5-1,TGCGCCAGCAGCTGGGGACAGAACACCGGGGAGCTGTTTTTT,CASSWGQNTGELFF
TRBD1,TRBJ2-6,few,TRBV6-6,TGTGCCAGTAACAGGGGAGAGGCCTCTGGGGCCAACGTCCTGACTTTC,CASNRGEASGANVLTF
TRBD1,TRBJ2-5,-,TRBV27,TGTGCCAGCAGGCCTTGGACAGGGCAAGAGACCCAGTACTTC,CASRPWTGQETQYF
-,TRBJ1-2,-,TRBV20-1,TGCAGTGCGGAGGCAGGGGATGGCTACACCTTC,CSAEAGDGYTF
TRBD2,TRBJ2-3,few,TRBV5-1,TGCGCCAGCAGCTTGGGGATAGCGGGGCGCACAGATACGCAGTATTTT,CASSLGIAGRTDTQYF
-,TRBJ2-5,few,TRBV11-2,TGTGCCAGCAGCCCGGTACTAGGGATACAAGAGACCCAGTACTTC,CASSPVLGIQETQYF
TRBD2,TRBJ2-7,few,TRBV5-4,TGTGCCAGCAGCTTCGGGGGGGCCTACGAGCAGTACTTC,CASSFGGAYEQYF
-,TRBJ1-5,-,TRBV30,TGTGCCTGGAGTGTGAGGTTCGATCAGCCCCAGCATTTT,CAWSVRFDQPQHF
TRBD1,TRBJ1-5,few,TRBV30,TGTGCCTGGAGTTACAGGGGAAATCAGCCCCAGCATTTT,CAWSYRGNQPQHF
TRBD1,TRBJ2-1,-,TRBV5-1,TGCGCCAGCAGCACCCGGACAGGGGGGCCCGGGGAGCAGTTCTTC,CASSTRTGGPGEQFF
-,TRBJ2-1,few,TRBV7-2,TGTGCCAGCAGCTTCGCAGGGAAACACAATGAGCAGTTCTTC,CASSFAGKHNEQFF
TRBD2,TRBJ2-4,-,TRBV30,TGTGCCTGGAGTGCGGGACTAGCCAGCATTCAGTACTTC,CAWSAGLASIQYF
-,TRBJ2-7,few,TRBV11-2,TGTGCCAGCAGCCCTAGACCAGATGCCGGCGAGCAGTACTTC,CASSPRPDAGEQYF
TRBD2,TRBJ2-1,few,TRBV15,TGTGCCACCAGCCGCCGGGGTAGCGGGGGTGGGAATGAGCAGTTCTTC,CATSRRGSGGGNEQFF
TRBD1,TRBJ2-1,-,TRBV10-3,TGTGCCATCAGTGACCCGACGACAGGGGATAGGGTCAATGAGCAGTTCTTC,CAISDPTTGDRVNEQFF
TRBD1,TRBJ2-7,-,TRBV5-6,TGTGCCAGCAGCTTCAGGACAGGGACGTCCTACGAGCAGTACTTC,CASSFRTGTSYEQYF
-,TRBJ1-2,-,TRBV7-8,TGTGCCAGCAGCTCTTCCTATGGCTACACCTTC,CASSSSYGYTF
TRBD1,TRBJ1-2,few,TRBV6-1,TGTGCCAGCAGTGAAGGGCCCCCGGACAGGGCGGGGTATGGCTACACCTTC,CASSEGPPDRAGYGYTF
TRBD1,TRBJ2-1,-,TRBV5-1,TGCGCCAGCAGCTTGGATACAGGGGGCTCCTACAATGAGCAGTTCTTC,CASSLDTGGSYNEQFF
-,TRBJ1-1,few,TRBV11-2,TGTGCCAGCAGCCAGGATCGGGGCACTGAAGCTTTCTTT,CASSQDRGTEAFF
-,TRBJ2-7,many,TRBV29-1,TGCAGCGTTGATGAGCGGTCCTACGAGCAGTACTTC,CSVDERSYEQYF
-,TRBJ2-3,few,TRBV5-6,TGTGCCAGCAGCTGGAAACTAGCTCCCCCCTTGGATACGCAGTATTTT,CASSWKLAPPLDTQYF
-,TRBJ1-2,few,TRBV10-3,TGTGCCATCAACTTCTCAAGATATGGCTACACCTTC,CAINFSRYGYTF
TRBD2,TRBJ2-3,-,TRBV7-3,TGTGCCAGCAGCTTACGCGGGACTACATCAGATACGCAGTATTTT,CASSLRGTTSDTQYF
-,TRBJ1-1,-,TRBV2,TGTGCCAGCAGTGAAGGGGGCGAAGCTTTCTTT,CASSEGGEAFF
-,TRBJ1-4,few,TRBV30,TGTGCCTGGAGTCCTCGGAGGTTCGTGGAAAAACTGTTTTTT,CAWSPRRFVEKLFF
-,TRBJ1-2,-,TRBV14,TGTGCCAGCAGCCTCGAGGGATATGGCTACACCTTC,CASSLEGYGYTF
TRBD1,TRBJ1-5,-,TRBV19,TGTGCCACTTCCGCCACAGGGGGCAACAATCAGCCCCAGCATTTT,CATSATGGNNQPQHF
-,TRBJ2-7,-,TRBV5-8,TGTGCCAGCAGCTTTTCGGGATCCACCTACGAGCAGTACTTC,CASSFSGSTYEQYF
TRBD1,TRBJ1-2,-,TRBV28,TGTGCCAGCAGATTCGACAGGGGGCTTGGCTATGGCTACACCTTC,CASRFDRGLGYGYTF
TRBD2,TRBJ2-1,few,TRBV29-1,TGCAGCGTTTCCGGGACTAGCGGGAGTATCAATGAGCAGTTCTTC,CSVSGTSGSINEQFF
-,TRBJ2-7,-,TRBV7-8,TGTGCCAGCAGCTTCTTTACCCTCAGCGGTATGTTCTACGAGCAGTACTTC,CASSFFTLSGMFYEQYF
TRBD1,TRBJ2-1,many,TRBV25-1,TGTGCCAGCAGTGCCTACCTCAGGGGGTACAACAATGAGCAGTTCTTC,CASSAYLRGYNNEQFF
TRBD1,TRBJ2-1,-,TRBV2,TGTGCCAGCAGTGGCCGGACAGGGGAAAATGAGCAGTTCTTC,CASSGRTGENEQFF
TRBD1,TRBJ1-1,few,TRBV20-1,TGCAGTGCTATTGGGACAGCTGAAGCTTTCTTT,CSAIGTAEAFF
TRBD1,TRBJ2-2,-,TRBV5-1,TGCGCCAGCAGCCCTCAGGGACAGCAGAACACCGGGGAGCTGTTTTTT,CASSPQGQQNTGELFF
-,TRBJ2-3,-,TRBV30,TGTGCCTGGAGTTTGACTACTAGCACAGATACGCAGTATTTT,CAWSLTTSTDTQYF
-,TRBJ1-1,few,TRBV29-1,TGCAGCGTTGAAGATGAATGCGGAACCTTGATGAACACTGAAGCTTTCTTT,CSVEDECGTLMNTEAFF
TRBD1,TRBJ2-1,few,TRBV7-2,TGTGCCAGCAGCTTAGCCCCCGGGACAGGGAGCTCCTACAATGAGCAGTTCTTC,CASSLAPGTGSSYNEQFF
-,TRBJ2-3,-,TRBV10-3,TGTGCCATCAGTGACCTCGGAGATACGCAGTATTTT,CAISDLGDTQYF
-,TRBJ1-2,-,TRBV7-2,TGTGCCAGCAGCCGCGATCGGACAGTAAACTATGGCTACACCTTC,CASSRDRTVNYGYTF
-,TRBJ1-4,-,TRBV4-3,TGCGCCAGCAGCCTTCTTAGAGGTGAAAAACTGTTTTTT,CASSLLRGEKLFF
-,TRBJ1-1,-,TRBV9,TGTGCCAGCAGCGTCTTCAGGGACACTGAAGCTTTCTTT,CASSVFRDTEAFF
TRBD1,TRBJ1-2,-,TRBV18,TGTGCCAGCTCACCAAGCAGGGGGCAAATTGGCTACACCTTC,CASSPSRGQIGYTF
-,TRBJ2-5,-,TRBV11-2,TGTGCCAGCGTACCCCGTGTTGCCAGGGAAGAGACCCAGTACTTC,CASVPRVAREETQYF
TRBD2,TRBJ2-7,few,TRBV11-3,TGTGCCAGCAGCTCCCTTTCAGCGGGGGCCTACGAGCAGTACTTC,CASSSLSAGAYEQYF
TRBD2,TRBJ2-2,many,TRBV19,TGTGCCAGTAGTTTACAACTAGCGGGGGACACCGGGGAGCTGTTTTTT,CASSLQLAGDTGELFF
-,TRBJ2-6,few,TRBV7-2,TGTGCCAGCAGCCCTAGATCGTCGTTCTCTGGGGCCAACGTCCTGACTTTC,CASSPRSSFSGANVLTF
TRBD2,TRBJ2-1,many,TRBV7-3,TGTGCCAGCAGCTTAGGGTTAGCGGGGGAACAGTTCTTC,CASSLGLAGEQFF